This paragraph reports one T cell receptor (beta chain). The antigen remains unidentified. These data are taken from a study of CD8+ T cells in alopecia areata. The study's findings and limits: Relative to normal scalp, lesional scalp, especially alopecia totalis/universalis, showed higher clonality. Patients showed less clear TCR sequence sharing than mice, possibly partly because of HLA diversity.

RNA was extracted and reverse transcribed into cDNA as the sequencing template. Assay used: immunoSEQ multiplex PCR; TCRdb lists only in-frame clones, some missing. The table has about 30,000 clones, 62% seen once; the top ten hold about 20%. The ends lost 0 bases at V and 3 bases at J; junction bases unmatched: 12. The CDR3 is 19 residues long. CDR1 and CDR2 from the germline V gene are LGHNA and YSLEER. This clonotype was sampled from a human donor with alopecia areata. The chain joins TRBV4-3 to TRBJ2-7; TRBD2 matches 12 bases. Specimen: NKG2D-high CD8+ T cells sorted from blood. The CDR3 region is CASSQDGPVRLAGDYEQYF. CDR3 in DNA: TGCGCCAGCAGCCAAGATGGGCCTGTACGACTAGCGGGGGACTACGAGCAGTACTTC.